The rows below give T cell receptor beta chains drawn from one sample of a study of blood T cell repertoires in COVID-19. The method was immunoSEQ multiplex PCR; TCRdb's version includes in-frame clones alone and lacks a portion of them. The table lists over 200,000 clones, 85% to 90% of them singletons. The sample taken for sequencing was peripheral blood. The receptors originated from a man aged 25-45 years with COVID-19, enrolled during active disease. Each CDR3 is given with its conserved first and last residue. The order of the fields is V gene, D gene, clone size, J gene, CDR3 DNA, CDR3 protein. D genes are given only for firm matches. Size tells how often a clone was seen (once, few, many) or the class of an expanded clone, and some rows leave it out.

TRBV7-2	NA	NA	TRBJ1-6	TGTGCCAGCAGCTTACAACAGGGTAATTCACCCCTCCACTTT	CASSLQQGNSPLHF
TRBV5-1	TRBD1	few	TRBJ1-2	TGCGCCAGCAGGTTATGGGACAGGGCTGGCTACACCTTC	CASRLWDRAGYTF
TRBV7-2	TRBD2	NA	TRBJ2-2	TGTGCCAGCACCCCCCGGCGGGGGGGTATCGGAACCGGGGAGCTGTTTTTT	CASTPRRGGIGTGELFF
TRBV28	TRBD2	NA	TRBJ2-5	TGTGCCAGCTACCCGGGGGGAAGGGAGACCCAGTACTTC	CASYPGGRETQYF
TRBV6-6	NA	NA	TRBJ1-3	TGTGCCACGAGGAAATCTGGAAACACCATATATTTT	CATRKSGNTIYF
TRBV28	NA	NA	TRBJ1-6	TGTGCCAGCAGTTTAGGGCAGTTCTATAATTCACCCCTCCACTTT	CASSLGQFYNSPLHF
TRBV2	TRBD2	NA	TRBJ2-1	TGTGCCAGCAGTCGGACTAGCGGGGGTCGCTCCTACAATGAGCAGTTCTTC	CASSRTSGGRSYNEQFF
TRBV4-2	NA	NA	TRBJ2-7	TGTGCCAGCAGCCAAGAAGGGACAATCTCCCTTCAGGAGCAGTACTTC	CASSQEGTISLQEQYF
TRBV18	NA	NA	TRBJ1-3	TGTGCCAGCTCACCACCGGTCCGAGGTTCCTCTGGAAACACCATATATTTT	CASSPPVRGSSGNTIYF
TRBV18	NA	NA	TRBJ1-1	TGTGCCAGCTCACCGCAGGGATGGGACACTGAAGCTTTCTTT	CASSPQGWDTEAFF
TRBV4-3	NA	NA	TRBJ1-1	TGCGCCAGCAGCCAAGAAGGGGGGGAGTCAGGGACTGAAGCTTTCTTT	CASSQEGGESGTEAFF
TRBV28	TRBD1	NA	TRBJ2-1	TGTGCCAGCAGTTTCTATGGACAGGGGGCCGGTGAGCAGTTCTTC	CASSFYGQGAGEQFF
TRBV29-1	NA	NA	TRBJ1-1	TGCAGCGTTTCGAAAGCGTTGAACACTGAAGCTTTCTTT	CSVSKALNTEAFF
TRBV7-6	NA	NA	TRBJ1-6	TGTGCCAGAGCAGGGGATAGCTCCTATAATTCACCCCTCCACTTT	CARAGDSSYNSPLHF
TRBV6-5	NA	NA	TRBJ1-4	TGTGCCAGCAGACGGGAGATTAGCCTGAAATGGCTGTTTTTT	CASRREISLKWLFF
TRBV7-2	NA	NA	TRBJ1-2	TGTGCCAGCAGCTTAGAAGAAGGGGGAGACACCTTC	CASSLEEGGDTF
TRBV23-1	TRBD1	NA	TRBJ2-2	TGCGCCAGCAGTCAACGGGACAGGAACACCGGGGAGCTGTTTTTT	CASSQRDRNTGELFF
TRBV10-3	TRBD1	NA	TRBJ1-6	TGTGCCATCAGTGAGTCAACAGGGGGTTCACCCCTCCACTTT	CAISESTGGSPLHF
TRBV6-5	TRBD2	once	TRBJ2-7	TGTGCCAGCAGACGTAGCGGGAGGTACCTCTACGAGCAGTACTTC	CASRRSGRYLYEQYF
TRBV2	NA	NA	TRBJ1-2	TGTGCCACACGCGCTGAGTACGGCTACACCTTC	CATRAEYGYTF
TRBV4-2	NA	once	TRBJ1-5	TGTGCCAGCAGCCAAGATGTCACAGGCAATCAGCCCCAGCATTTT	CASSQDVTGNQPQHF
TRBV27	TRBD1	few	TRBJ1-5	TGTGCCAGCTCGAGGACAGGGCCAATTCAGCCCCAGCATTTT	CASSRTGPIQPQHF
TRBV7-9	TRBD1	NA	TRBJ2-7	TGTGCCAGCAGCTCAGACAGGGGGGCCTACGAGCAGTACTTC	CASSSDRGAYEQYF
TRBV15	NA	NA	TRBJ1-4	TGTGCCACCAGCAGAGACATAGGGAGGGAAACTAATGAAAAACTGTTTTTT	CATSRDIGRETNEKLFF
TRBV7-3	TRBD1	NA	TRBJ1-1	TGTGCCAGCAGCTTAAAAGCTTTGGGACAGGGGGTGAACACTGAAGCTTTCTTT	CASSLKALGQGVNTEAFF
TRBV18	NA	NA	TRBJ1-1	TGTGCCAGCTCACCAATATCAACAGGGGAAGCTTTCTTT	CASSPISTGEAFF
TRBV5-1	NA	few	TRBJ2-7	TGCGCCAGCAGCGGGGGGACCAACACGAAGTACTTC	CASSGGTNTKYF
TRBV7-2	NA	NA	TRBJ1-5	TGTGCCAGCAGCTTAGCAGGGGGACATAATAATCAGCCCCAGCATTTT	CASSLAGGHNNQPQHF
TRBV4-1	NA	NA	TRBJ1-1	TGCGCCAGCAGCCAAGACAGGTTTATGAACACTGAAGCTTTCTTT	CASSQDRFMNTEAFF
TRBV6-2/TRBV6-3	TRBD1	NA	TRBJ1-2	TGTGCCAGCAGCAGGGGGTACGGCTATGGCTACACCTTC	CASSRGYGYGYTF
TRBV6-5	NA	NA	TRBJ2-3	TGTGCCAGCAGTTACCCCGGGACATTAGCGCAGTATTTT	CASSYPGTLAQYF
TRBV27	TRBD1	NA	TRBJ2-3	TGTGCCAGCAGCTATGGGACAGCCTTACTTGAGAGAGATACGCAGTATTTT	CASSYGTALLERDTQYF
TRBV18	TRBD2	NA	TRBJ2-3	TGTGCCAGCTCACCACCGGGACTAGCTACAGATACGCAGTATTTT	CASSPPGLATDTQYF
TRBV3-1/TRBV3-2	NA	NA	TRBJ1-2	TGTGCCAGCAGCCGATTGACTGAGTATGGCTACACCTTC	CASSRLTEYGYTF
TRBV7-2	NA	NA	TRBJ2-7	TGTGCCAGCAGCTTAGGATGGGCTTCTTCCTACGAGCAGTACTTC	CASSLGWASSYEQYF
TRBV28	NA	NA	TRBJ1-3	TGTGCCAGCAGTTTAGTCAATTTTGGAAACACCATATATTTT	CASSLVNFGNTIYF
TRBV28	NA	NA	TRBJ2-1	TGTGCCAGCAGTCTGTGGGACTCCTCCCATGAGCAGTTCTTC	CASSLWDSSHEQFF
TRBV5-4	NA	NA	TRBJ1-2	TGTGCCAGCAGTTCCCCTGGGGGGGCGCTGGATGGCTACACCTTC	CASSSPGGALDGYTF
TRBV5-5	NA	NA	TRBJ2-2	TGTGCCAGCAGCTACGACCGACTCTACACCGGGGAGCTGTTTTTT	CASSYDRLYTGELFF
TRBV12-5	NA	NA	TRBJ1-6	TGTGCTAGTGGTTATACCGCCGGTTCACCCCTCCACTTT	CASGYTAGSPLHF
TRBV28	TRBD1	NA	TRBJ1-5	TGTGCCAGCAGACCTCCGGGACAGGGGATCTATAGCAATCAGCCCCAGCATTTT	CASRPPGQGIYSNQPQHF
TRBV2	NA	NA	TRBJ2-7	TGTGCCAGCAGTGAATATTACGAGCAGTACTTC	CASSEYYEQYF
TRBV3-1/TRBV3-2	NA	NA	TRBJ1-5	TGTGCCAGCAGCCTCACTCCCCTAAATCAGCCCCAGCATTTT	CASSLTPLNQPQHF
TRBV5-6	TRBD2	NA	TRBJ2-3	TGTGCCAGCAGCGTGGGACTAGCGGGACGGTATACGCAGTATTTT	CASSVGLAGRYTQYF
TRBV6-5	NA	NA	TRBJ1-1	TGTGCCAGTGGAGGTTCCCTTTTCACTGAAGCTTTCTTT	CASGGSLFTEAFF
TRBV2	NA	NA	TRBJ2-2	TGTGCCAGCAGTTCCTCCCGGCAGGGTCTGAACACCGGGGAGCTGTTTTTT	CASSSSRQGLNTGELFF
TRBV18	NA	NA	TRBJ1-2	TGTGCCAGCTCACCGATCCGACAGTCAAACTATGGCTACACCTTC	CASSPIRQSNYGYTF
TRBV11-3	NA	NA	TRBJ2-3	TGTGCCAGTAGCGGTGGGGGCGCCCCGGATACGCAGTATTTT	CASSGGGAPDTQYF
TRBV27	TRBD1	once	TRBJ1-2	TGTGCCAGCAGTCAATCAATGACAGGGAATACAGGCTACACCTTC	CASSQSMTGNTGYTF
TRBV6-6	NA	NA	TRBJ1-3	TGTGCCAGCAGTACCATCCAGGACTCTGGAAACACCATATATTTT	CASSTIQDSGNTIYF